The 7 T cell receptor beta chains presented below share a single source sample, sequenced in a study of T cells in Graves' hyperthyroidism and ophthalmopathy. Authors of the study amplified TCR beta CDR3 regions from RNA transcripts. HTBI primers were the set used in a first-round RT-PCR of the TCR CDR3. TCRdb passed the multiplex PCR reads through MiXCR, listing each CDR3 protein once. The data show roughly 360,000 distinct CDR3 sequences, with approximately 13% seen just once and around 20% held by the top ten. The sample was blood. All receptors come from a man aged 25 to 40 with Graves' hyperthyroidism that later progressed to Graves' ophthalmopathy.

As regards this clonotype: A much larger clone lies one base from this, so it may be a read error. J is TRBJ2-2 and V is TRBV11-2; D uncertain. The CDR3 covers 12 residues. CDR1 is SGHAT and CDR2 is FQNNGV in the germline V gene. The chain's CDR3 is CAGSFFTGELFF. CDR3 nucleotides: TGTGCCGGCAGCTTCTTCACCGGGGAGCTGTTTTTT.

With regard to this clonotype: Possible read error: a much larger clone is one base away. The chain recombines TRBV6-1 with TRBJ2-7; 12 bases agree with TRBD2. The trim removed 5 bases at V and 3 bases at J, leaving 5 bases unmatched. CDR3 length: 15 amino acids. Per the germline V gene, CDR1 is MNHNS and CDR2 is SASEGT. DNA of the CDR3: TGTGCCAGCAGTCCCGGGACTAGCGGGTGCTACGAGCAGTACTTC. Translated, it gives CASSPGTSGCYEQYF.

This clonotype was seen many times. The chain combines TRBV20-1 with TRBJ2-3, with D unclear. The CDR3 consists of 11 residues. Trimming left V 6 bases short and J 1 base short, with 5 bases between. Per germline, CDR1 DFQATT and CDR2 SNEGSKA (reference sequence). This CDR3 reads CSARRTDTQYF. The CDR3 DNA sequence: TGCAGTGCCCGCCGCACAGATACGCAGTATTTT.

This clonotype was observed many times. The chain uses TRBV20-1 and TRBJ1-2; D call uncertain. The CDR3 has 12 residues. From germline, CDR1 is DFQATT and CDR2 SNEGSKA (reference sequence). V shed 1 base and J shed 8 bases, with 11 bases lying between them. CDR3 loop: CSARGKAVGYTF. The CDR3 DNA is TGCAGTGCTAGAGGGAAGGCTGTAGGCTACACCTTC.

This clonotype appeared a few times. This may arise from a read error, as a much more abundant clone is one base away. This chain connects TRBV28 to TRBJ1-2, with 7 bases lining up with TRBD1. V lost 7 bases to trimming and J lost 8 bases; unmatched junction nucleotides: 13. The germline CDR1 and CDR2 sequences are MDHEN and SYDVKM. This CDR3 has 14 amino acids. CDR3 nucleotide sequence: TGTGCCAGCAAATACTCGGACAGGTCTGGGGGCTACACCTTC. This translates into CASKYSDRSGGYTF.

This clonotype was observed a handful of times. The V gene is TRBV9, the J gene TRBJ1-2; D remains ambiguous. The germline V gene has CDR1 SGDLS and CDR2 YYNGEE. This CDR3 is 13 amino acids long. V lost 0 bases to trimming and J lost 3 bases, with 6 bases between them. CDR3 amino acids: CASSVGADYGYTF. The CDR3 region has the DNA TGTGCCAGCAGCGTAGGGGCAGACTATGGCTACACCTTC.

This clonotype was observed a few times. CDR3 in DNA: TGTGCCAGCAGAGATGCGACACGTAGTTATGGCTACACCTTC. The encoded protein is CASRDATRSYGYTF. The rearrangement joins TRBV6-1 to TRBJ1-2; D is unclear. The CDR3 runs to 14 residues. Germline assignment: CDR1 MNHNS and CDR2 SASEGT. Trimming removed 6 bases at V and 5 bases at J, with 16 bases between.